The TCR beta chain described here comes from a study of blood T cells in healthy people across ages. Germline V CDR1 and CDR2: MGHRA, YSYEKL. Trimming stripped 11 bases from V and 6 bases from J, with 13 bases between. The CDR3 is 12 amino acids. The second PCR ran about 6 to 11 cycles with a sample-barcoded 5' primer and J-beta primers. Each cDNA molecule was tagged by a template-switch adaptor that had 12 random nucleotides. Each CDR3 protein is one row after TCRdb ran MiXCR on the 5' RACE reads. The data show 800,000 to 1,000,000 distinct CDR3 sequences, roughly 43% seen once. Points from the study as a whole: Changes in expanded clonotypes were possibly confounded, as the CMV status of donors was unknown.

Comments on this clonotype: Its antigen is not known.

This TCR came from a young man in good health. V usage is TRBV4-1 and J usage is TRBJ2-2, with a tentative D call TRBD2 (5 bases). Sample: blood. CDR3 in amino acids: CAAAGVAGELFF. The CDR3 DNA reads as TGCGCCGCGGCCGGGGTCGCCGGGGAGCTGTTTTTT.